This T cell receptor beta chain originates from a study of T cell responses to AZD1222 COVID-19 vaccine. Sequencing used immunoSEQ multiplex PCR; TCRdb keeps in-frame clones, though not all of them. This repertoire shows fewer than 200,000 clones, approximately 94% found once; its top ten account for 1.6%. The germline gives CDR1 SGHAT, CDR2 FQNNGV. Trimming took 1 base from V and 5 from J, leaving 9 bases between them. The CDR3 runs 14 residues. The sequenced sample was peripheral blood, obtained 28 days after the second AZD1222 dose. The rearrangement links TRBV11-2 to TRBJ2-4; D remains unclear. The TCR sequence derives from an adult who received the AZD1222 COVID-19 vaccine. CDR3 residues: CASSLAGWENIQYF. The DNA for the CDR3 is TGTGCCAGCAGCTTAGCGGGTTGGGAAAACATTCAGTACTTC.